These 28 T cell receptor beta chains were sequenced from one sample in a study of shared clonotypes between healthy human individuals. The data were produced by immunoSEQ multiplex PCR, yet TCRdb's version contains in-frame clones alone and is incomplete. The table records about 820,000 clones, more than 85% of them present only once. Naive CD8 populations comprised CD45RO-negative cells positively selected for CCR7, excluding terminally differentiated effector memory CD45RA+ cells. Specimen: naive CD8+ T cells sorted from blood. These receptors all come from a young man in good health.

In regard to this clone: The same CDR3 can be traced to other DNA sequences in this sample. This chain joins TRBV5-1 and TRBJ2-7; 12 nucleotides agree with TRBD1. Per germline, CDR1 SGHRS and CDR2 YFSETQ. Losses at the gene ends were 4 bases for V and 4 bases for J; bases not matched to a gene: 3. The CDR3 consists of 14 residues. The CDR3 DNA reads as TGCGCCAGCAGCGTGGGACAGGGGGCATACGAGCAGTACTTC. Translating gives CASSVGQGAYEQYF.

The chain recombines TRBV7-8 with TRBJ2-7; D uncertain. Germline loops: CDR1 SGHVS, CDR2 FQNEAQ. This CDR3 region has 13 residues. V dropped 5 bases and J dropped 3 bases, with 11 bases sitting between them. The CDR3 loop is CASSTSNLYEQYF. The CDR3 DNA is TGTGCCAGCAGCACGAGTAACCTCTACGAGCAGTACTTC.

J is TRBJ1-2 and V is TRBV18; 7 bases match TRBD1. CDR1 and CDR2 (germline): KGHSH, LQKENI. The J segment lost 4 bases and the V segment lost 5 bases, leaving 10 bases of the junction unmatched. This CDR3 is 15 amino acids long. CDR3 protein: CASSEAGTAVYGYTF. The CDR3 nucleotides are TGTGCCAGCTCAGAAGCCGGGACAGCTGTCTATGGCTACACCTTC. Filled out from reference TRBV18 and TRBJ1-2, the complete variable domain reads NAGVMQNPRHLVRRRGQEARLRCSPMKGHSHVYWYRQLPEEGLKFMVYLQKENIIDESGMPKERFSAEFPKEGPSILRIQQVVRGDSAAYFCASSEAGTAVYGYTFGSGTRLTVV.

The chain uses TRBV6-1 and TRBJ2-3; TRBD2 matches 16 bases. From germline, CDR1 is MNHNS and CDR2 SASEGT. The CDR3 is 18 residues long. V dropped 0 bases and J dropped 5; count of bases not matched to a gene: 5. DNA of the CDR3: TGTGCCAGCAGTGAAGCTGGGGGACTAGCGGGAGGGGAAGATACGCAGTATTTT. This sequence encodes CASSEAGGLAGGEDTQYF.

This clone was seen only once. This chain uses TRBV10-2 with TRBJ2-1; TRBD2 matches 11 bases. CDR3 size: 15 residues. J was trimmed by 4 bases and V by 5 bases; bases with no gene match: 4. Germline V gene sequence: CDR1 WSHSY, CDR2 SAAADI. The CDR3 is CASSHGLAGYNEQFF. The DNA for the CDR3 is TGCGCCAGCAGTCACGGACTAGCGGGTTACAATGAGCAGTTCTTC.

CDR3: CASGLLGEQYF. CDR3 in DNA: TGTGCCAGCGGGCTTTTGGGCGAGCAGTACTTC. The chain has TRBV7-9 and TRBJ2-7, with D unresolved. The germline V gene has CDR1 SEHNR and CDR2 FQNEAQ (reference sequence). This CDR3 has 11 residues. The V gene lost 8 bases and the J gene lost 6 bases, with 11 bases spanning the gap.

The chain combines TRBV10-3 with TRBJ2-5; a weak D match, TRBD2 (5 bases). This CDR3 region has 13 residues. Trimming shortened V by 3 bases and J by 5 bases, and 10 bases separated the two germline ends. CDR1 and CDR2 from the germline V gene are ENHRY and SYGVKD. The CDR3 sequence: CAISERRGETQYF. The CDR3 DNA reads as TGTGCCATCAGTGAACGGAGAGGGGAGACCCAGTACTTC.

CDR3 nucleotides: TGTGCCAGCAGCCGAAATTATCCCCCAGGCACCGGAGCTTTCTTT. It translates to CASSRNYPPGTGAFF. V and J are TRBV4-2 and TRBJ1-1; D is unclear. CDR1 and CDR2 from the germline V gene are LGHNA and YNFKEQ. Trimming took off 4 bases at V and 10 bases at J, with 22 bases between the two ends. This CDR3 has 15 amino acids.

This clone was counted once. A read error may produce the germline difference seen at one junction end. The chain combines TRBV28 with TRBJ2-5, with D perhaps matching TRBD2 (7 bases). Germline V CDR1 and CDR2: MDHEN, SYDVKM. CDR3 length: 13 residues. The CDR3 nucleotides read TGTGCCAGCAATTACGGGGGGCAAGGGACCCAGTACTTC. Protein: CASNYGGQGTQYF.

The CDR3 protein is CASSLPGLAAEAFF. CDR3 sequence (DNA): TGTGCCAGCAGTCTGCCCGGGTTGGCCGCTGAAGCTTTCTTT. This chain connects TRBV25-1 to TRBJ1-1; no clear D. V dropped 5 bases and J dropped 6 bases, with 16 bases sitting between them. In germline, CDR1 is MGHDK, CDR2 SYGVNS. The CDR3 loop spans 14 amino acids.

The J gene is TRBJ2-2, the V gene TRBV5-1; no clear D gene. The germline CDR1 and CDR2 sequences are SGHRS and YFSETQ. V shed 2 bases and J shed 6 bases, with 5 bases lying between them. CDR3 length: 12 residues. The CDR3 region is CASSFSAGELFF. Written as DNA, the CDR3 is TGCGCCAGCAGCTTTAGTGCCGGGGAGCTGTTTTTT. Based on the CDR3 plus reference TRBV5-1 and TRBJ2-2, the full variable domain is KAGVTQTPRYLIKTRGQQVTLSCSPISGHRSVSWYQQTPGQGLQFLFEYFSETQRNKGNFPGRFSGRQFSNSRSEMNVSTLELGDSALYLCASSFSAGELFFGEGSRLTVL.

The chain has TRBV6-1 and TRBJ2-5; D may match TRBD1 or TRBD2 (5 bases each). CDR1 MNHNS and CDR2 SASEGT come from the germline V gene. The CDR3 is made up of 16 amino acids. V was cut by 4 bases and J by 2 bases, with 17 bases left in between. The CDR3 is CASSAQPGRLQETQYF. CDR3 bases: TGTGCCAGCAGTGCACAACCGGGACGTTTGCAAGAGACCCAGTACTTC.

CDR3 loop: CASSQTLDSGGNEQFF. The CDR3 region has the DNA TGTGCCAGCAGCCAAACTCTAGACAGTGGGGGTAATGAGCAGTTCTTC. The rearrangement joins TRBV2 to TRBJ2-1; D may correspond to TRBD1 or TRBD2 (5 bases each). The CDR3 extends over 16 amino acids. V was pared by 6 bases and J by 7 bases, with 22 bases between. Germline loops: CDR1 SNHLY, CDR2 FYNNEI.

This rearrangement joins TRBV11-2 to TRBJ2-1, with 10 nucleotides matching TRBD2. The CDR3 runs 16 residues. CDR1 is SGHAT and CDR2 is FQNNGV in the germline V gene. V dropped 1 base and J dropped 4; count of bases not matched to a gene: 4. The CDR3, as DNA: TGTGCCAGCAGCTTAGGGACTAGCGGATATTACAATGAGCAGTTCTTC. Encoded protein: CASSLGTSGYYNEQFF.

The chain uses TRBV5-4 and TRBJ1-2; no firm D call. Germline V lookup: CDR1 SGHNT, CDR2 YYREEE (reference sequence). Trimming pared 5 bases from V and 4 bases from J, leaving 12 bases between. The CDR3 has 13 amino acids. CDR3 DNA: TGTGCCAGCAGTCCTCTAGGCCGCTATGGCTACACCTTC. Its translation: CASSPLGRYGYTF.

The chain links TRBV2 to TRBJ1-2; D gene ambiguous. Trimming removed 10 bases at V and 4 bases at J, with 10 bases between. Per the germline V gene, CDR1 is SNHLY and CDR2 is FYNNEI. The CDR3 consists of 11 residues. The DNA of the CDR3 is TGTGCCATTAAGGGCCTCTATGGCTACACCTTC. Residues: CAIKGLYGYTF.

V is TRBV7-9 and J is TRBJ2-7, with TRBD1 matching 9 bases. The CDR3 contains 15 residues. From germline, CDR1 is SEHNR and CDR2 FQNEAQ (reference sequence). V shed 4 bases, J shed 7 bases, and the junction held 11 bases outside the gene matches. The CDR3 sequence is CASSSSGQGPWEQYF. For the CDR3, the DNA is TGTGCCAGCAGCTCGTCCGGACAGGGGCCTTGGGAGCAGTACTTC.

This chain connects TRBV9 to TRBJ2-2; weak D call: TRBD2 (5 bases). This CDR3 region has 16 residues. V was cut by 4 bases and J by 2 bases, with 15 bases left in between. The germline CDR1 and CDR2 sequences are SGDLS and YYNGEE. Here the CDR3 DNA reads TGTGCCAGCAGCTCCCCGACTACGCCTAACACCGGGGAGCTGTTTTTT. Translating gives CASSSPTTPNTGELFF.

V is TRBV27 and J is TRBJ2-7, with 7 bases fitting TRBD1. The CDR3 has 14 residues. Germline V lookup: CDR1 MNHEY, CDR2 SMNVEV (reference sequence). J was trimmed by 1 base and V by 7 bases; bases with no gene match: 7. CDR3 DNA sequence: TGTGCCAGCACGTCCTGGGACAGTTCCTACGAGCAGTACTTC. This sequence encodes CASTSWDSSYEQYF.

This chain uses TRBV23-1 with TRBJ2-5; D is possibly TRBD1 (6 bases). TRBV23-1 is noted as an ORF with a role that remains uncertain. V lost 0 bases to trimming and J lost 4 bases, with 18 bases between them. The CDR3 is 17 residues long. The CDR3: CASSQSSVETRGETQYF. The CDR3 nucleotides read TGCGCCAGCAGTCAATCCTCCGTCGAGACCAGGGGAGAGACCCAGTACTTC.

This chain links TRBV7-9 with TRBJ1-1; 11 bases map to TRBD1. The length of the CDR3 is 15 residues. The ends lost 5 bases at V and 4 bases at J; junction bases unmatched: 6. Germline-derived CDR1 and CDR2 are SEHNR and FQNEAQ (reference sequence). The CDR3 spells CASSRTGGLGTEAFF. Written as DNA, the CDR3 is TGTGCCAGCAGCAGGACAGGGGGCTTGGGCACTGAAGCTTTCTTT.

CDR3 coding DNA: TGCGCCAGCAGCCCGCCTAGGGCGGGGCCTCCCCACGAGCAGTACTTC. Amino acid sequence: CASSPPRAGPPHEQYF. The genes are TRBV5-1 and TRBJ2-7, with D possibly being TRBD2 (6 bases). Germline V CDR1 and CDR2: SGHRS, YFSETQ. The CDR3 runs to 16 residues. Trimming pared 4 bases from V and 5 bases from J, leaving 22 bases between.

This chain connects TRBV10-2 to TRBJ1-2, with D possibly TRBD1 on 5 matching bases. CDR3 size: 14 residues. Germline CDR1 reads WSHSY; CDR2 reads SAAADI. Trimming cost V 4 bases and J 3 bases, with 12 bases left between them. In DNA form, the CDR3 reads TGCGCCAGCAGTGGGACGACAGACTACTATGGCTACACCTTC. It translates to CASSGTTDYYGYTF.

The chain is built from TRBV28 and TRBJ1-5; D is perhaps TRBD1 (5 bases). The CDR3 is made up of 19 amino acids. Looked up from germline, CDR1 is MDHEN and CDR2 is SYDVKM. The ends were cut back, 3 bases at V and 2 bases at J, with 23 bases in the middle. This chain's CDR3 is CASSFGLTLGGMGNQPQHF. DNA for the CDR3: TGTGCCAGCAGTTTTGGATTGACACTGGGGGGTATGGGCAATCAGCCCCAGCATTTT.

This clone was recorded at least ten times. This sequence joins TRBV11-2 and TRBJ2-7, with 8 bases matching TRBD1. Per germline, CDR1 SGHAT and CDR2 FQNNGV. Trimming cost V 4 bases and J 5 bases; bases outside gene matches: 16. This CDR3 spans 17 amino acids. The CDR3 DNA follows: TGTGCCAGCAGCTCCCCGATTCCGACAGGGGATCTCAACGAGCAGTACTTC. This codes for CASSSPIPTGDLNEQYF.

The chain recombines TRBV14 with TRBJ2-3; D gene unclear. Germline assignment: CDR1 SGHDN and CDR2 FVKESK. V gave up 4 bases and J gave up 4 bases, with 12 bases separating them. This CDR3 contains 14 residues. CDR3 residues: CASSPPGSPDTQYF. In DNA, the CDR3 is TGTGCCAGCAGCCCCCCGGGTAGCCCAGATACGCAGTATTTT. The full variable domain, rest sourced from reference TRBV14 and TRBJ2-3, is EAGVTQFPSHSVIEKGQTVTLRCDPISGHDNLYWYRRVMGKEIKFLLHFVKESKQDESGMPNNRFLAERTGGTYSTLKVQPAELEDSGVYFCASSPPGSPDTQYFGPGTRLTVL.

The chain carries TRBV11-2 and TRBJ2-7; D unresolved. CDR1 is SGHAT, CDR2 FQNNGV, per germline. This CDR3 is 13 amino acids long. V was pared by 1 base and J by 3 bases, with 7 bases between. The CDR3 loop is CASSLAVGYEQYF. The CDR3, as DNA: TGTGCCAGCAGCTTAGCTGTAGGCTACGAGCAGTACTTC.

The chain employs TRBV13 and TRBJ2-2; 10 bases are shared with TRBD1. V shed 5 bases, J shed 6 bases, and the junction held 9 bases outside the gene matches. The V gene's germline CDR1 is PRHDT and CDR2 FYEKMQ (reference sequence). The CDR3 consists of 16 residues. CDR3 sequence reads: CASSPRTGGTPGELFF. Written as DNA, the CDR3 is TGTGCCAGCAGCCCTAGGACAGGGGGGACGCCCGGGGAGCTGTTTTTT.